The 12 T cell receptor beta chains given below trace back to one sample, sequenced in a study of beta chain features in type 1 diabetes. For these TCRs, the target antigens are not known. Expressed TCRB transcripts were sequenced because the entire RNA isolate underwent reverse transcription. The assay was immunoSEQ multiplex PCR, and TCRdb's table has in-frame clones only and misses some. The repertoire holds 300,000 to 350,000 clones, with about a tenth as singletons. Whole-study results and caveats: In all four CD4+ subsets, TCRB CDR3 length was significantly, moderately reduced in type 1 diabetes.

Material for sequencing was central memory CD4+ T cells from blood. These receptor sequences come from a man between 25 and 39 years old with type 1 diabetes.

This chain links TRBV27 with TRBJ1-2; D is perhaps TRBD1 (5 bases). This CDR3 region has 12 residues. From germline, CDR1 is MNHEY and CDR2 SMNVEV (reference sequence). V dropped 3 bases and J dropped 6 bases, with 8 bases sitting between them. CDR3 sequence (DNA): TGTGCCAGCAGTTTGGGAGGGGATGGCTACACCTTC. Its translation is CASSLGGDGYTF.

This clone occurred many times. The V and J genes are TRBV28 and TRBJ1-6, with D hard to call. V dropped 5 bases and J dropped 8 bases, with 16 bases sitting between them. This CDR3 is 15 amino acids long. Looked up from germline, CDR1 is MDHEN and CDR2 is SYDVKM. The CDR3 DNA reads TGTGCCAGCAGTCCCCGCGGTTATGGGTATTCACCCCTCCACTTT. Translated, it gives CASSPRGYGYSPLHF.

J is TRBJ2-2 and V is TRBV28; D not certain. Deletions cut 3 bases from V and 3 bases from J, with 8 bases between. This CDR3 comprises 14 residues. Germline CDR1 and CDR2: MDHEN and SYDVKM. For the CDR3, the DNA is TGTGCCAGCAGTTTGCCCCCGCACACCGGGGAGCTGTTTTTT. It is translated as CASSLPPHTGELFF.

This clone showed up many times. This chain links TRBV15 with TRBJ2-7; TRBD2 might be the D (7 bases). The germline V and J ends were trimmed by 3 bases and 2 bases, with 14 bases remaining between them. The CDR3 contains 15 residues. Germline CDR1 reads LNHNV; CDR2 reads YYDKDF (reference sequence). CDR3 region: CATSRSTRGPYEQYF. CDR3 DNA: TGTGCCACCAGCAGGTCTACGCGGGGGCCCTACGAGCAGTACTTC.

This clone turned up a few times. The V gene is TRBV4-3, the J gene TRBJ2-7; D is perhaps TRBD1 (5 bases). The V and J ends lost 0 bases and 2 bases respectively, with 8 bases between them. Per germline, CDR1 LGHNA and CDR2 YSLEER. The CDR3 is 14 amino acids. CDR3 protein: CASSQEIGAYEQYF. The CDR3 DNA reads TGCGCCAGCAGCCAAGAAATAGGGGCCTACGAGCAGTACTTC.

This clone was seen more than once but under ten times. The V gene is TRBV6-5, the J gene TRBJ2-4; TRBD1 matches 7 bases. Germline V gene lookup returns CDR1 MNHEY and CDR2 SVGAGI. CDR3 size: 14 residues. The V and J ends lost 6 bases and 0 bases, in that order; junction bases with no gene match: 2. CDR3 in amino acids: CASRQGSAKNIQYF. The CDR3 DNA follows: TGTGCCAGCAGACAGGGGTCAGCCAAAAACATTCAGTACTTC.

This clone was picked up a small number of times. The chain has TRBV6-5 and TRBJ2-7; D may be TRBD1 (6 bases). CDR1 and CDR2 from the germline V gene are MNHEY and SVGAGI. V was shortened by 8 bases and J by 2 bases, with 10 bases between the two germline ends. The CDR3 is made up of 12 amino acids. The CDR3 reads CASATGAYEQYF. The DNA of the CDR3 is TGTGCCAGCGCGACAGGCGCCTACGAGCAGTACTTC.

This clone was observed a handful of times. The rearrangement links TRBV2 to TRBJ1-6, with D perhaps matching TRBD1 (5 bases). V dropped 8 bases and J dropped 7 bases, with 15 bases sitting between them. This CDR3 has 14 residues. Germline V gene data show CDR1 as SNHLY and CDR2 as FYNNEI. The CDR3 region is CASVLGDWNSPLHF. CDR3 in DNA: TGTGCCAGCGTGCTGGGGGATTGGAATTCACCCCTCCACTTT.

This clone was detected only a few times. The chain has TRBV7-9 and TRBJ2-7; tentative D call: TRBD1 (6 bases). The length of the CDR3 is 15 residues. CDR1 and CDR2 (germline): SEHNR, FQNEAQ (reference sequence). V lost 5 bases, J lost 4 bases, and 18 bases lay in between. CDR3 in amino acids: CASSPDLGASYEQYF. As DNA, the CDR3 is TGTGCCAGCAGCCCTGATCTGGGGGCATCATACGAGCAGTACTTC.

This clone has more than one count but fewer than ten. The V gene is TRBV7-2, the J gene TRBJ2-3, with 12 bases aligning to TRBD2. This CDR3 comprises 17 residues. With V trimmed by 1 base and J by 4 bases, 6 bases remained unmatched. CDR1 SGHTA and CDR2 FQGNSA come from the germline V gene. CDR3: CASSLGRASGGADTQYF. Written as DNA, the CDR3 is TGTGCCAGCAGCTTAGGGCGAGCTAGCGGGGGGGCAGATACGCAGTATTTT.

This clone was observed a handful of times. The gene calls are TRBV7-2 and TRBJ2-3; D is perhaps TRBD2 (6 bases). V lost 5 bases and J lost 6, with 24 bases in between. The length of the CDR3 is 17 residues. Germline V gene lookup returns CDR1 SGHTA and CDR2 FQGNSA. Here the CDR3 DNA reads TGTGCCAGCAGCCTAGAGGGCGGTAGCGGACTCGGGGATACGCAGTATTTT. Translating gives CASSLEGGSGLGDTQYF.

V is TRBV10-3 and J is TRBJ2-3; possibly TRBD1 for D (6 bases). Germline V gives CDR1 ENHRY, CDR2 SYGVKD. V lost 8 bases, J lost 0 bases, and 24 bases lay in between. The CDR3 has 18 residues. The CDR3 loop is CAISGRQGLAASTDTQYF. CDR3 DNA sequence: TGTGCCATCTCCGGCCGGCAGGGGCTAGCCGCTAGCACAGATACGCAGTATTTT.